The rows below give T cell receptor beta chains drawn from one sample of a study of T cells in Graves' hyperthyroidism and ophthalmopathy. From the multiplex PCR reads, TCRdb called clonotypes with MiXCR, one entry per CDR3 protein. Among approximately 380,000 distinct CDR3 sequences, approximately 17% were seen once, and the ten largest hold 40%. The specimen sequenced was blood. Receptor source: a man between 18 and 35 years old with Graves' ophthalmopathy. The CDR3 runs from the conserved cysteine through the conserved F or W. The order of the fields is V gene, clone size, D gene, J gene, CDR3 DNA, CDR3 protein. The D gene is left open where the match is weak. Expanded clones get a size class; other rows say once, few or many, or leave the size out.

TRBV14,few,.,TRBJ2-1,TGTGCCAGCAGCCAAGCACCTCCTGAGCAGTTCTTC,CASSQAPPEQFF
TRBV20-1,many,.,TRBJ1-1,TGCACGACGGGCGGGGAGACTGAAGCTTTCTTT,CTTGGETEAFF
TRBV3-1,many,.,TRBJ1-2,TGTGCCAGCAGCCAAAGACACTATGGCTACACCTTC,CASSQRHYGYTF
TRBV27,once,TRBD1,TRBJ1-6,TGTGCCAGCAGTTGTCTCGAACCGGGACAGGGAGGGTCACCCCTCCACTTT,CASSCLEPGQGGSPLHF
TRBV4-1,few,TRBD2,TRBJ2-7,TGCGCCAGCAGCCAAGAAAACGGACTAGCGCTCCCGTACTACGAGCAGTACTTC,CASSQENGLALPYYEQYF
TRBV7-6,.,TRBD1,TRBJ2-5,TGTGCCAGCAGCTTAGACTCGCGACAGGGGGCCGAGACCCAGTACTTC,CASSLDSRQGAETQYF
TRBV3-1,many,.,TRBJ2-5,TGTGCCAGCAGCTCACGCGGGACAGCTCGTGGGGAGACCCAGTACTTC,CASSSRGTARGETQYF
TRBV4-1,.,.,TRBJ1-5,TGCGCCAGCAGCCAATTGGACTTGAATCAGCCCCAGCATTTT,CASSQLDLNQPQHF
TRBV15,few,.,TRBJ2-5,TGTGCCACCAGCAGAGATACAGGGAAACCGTACCAAGAGACCCAGTACTTC,CATSRDTGKPYQETQYF
TRBV6-1,few,.,TRBJ2-3,TGTGCCAGCAGGACTACCACAGATACGCAGTATTTT,CASRTTTDTQYF
TRBV6-2/TRBV6-3,.,TRBD1,TRBJ2-7,TGTGCCAGCAGTTACGGCTGGGACAGGGATCTCGAGCAGTACTTC,CASSYGWDRDLEQYF
TRBV20-1,many,.,TRBJ2-7,TGCAGTGCTAGGGACAGAGTGGATCGCTACGAGCAGTACTTC,CSARDRVDRYEQYF
TRBV6-1,few,.,TRBJ2-5,TGTGCCAGCAGTGAAGCGTGGGGCCAAGAGACCCAGTACTTC,CASSEAWGQETQYF
TRBV2,.,TRBD1,TRBJ1-2,TGTGCCAGCAGCGCCCACCGGGACAGGGACGTCTATGGCTACACCTTC,CASSAHRDRDVYGYTF
TRBV10-3,few,.,TRBJ2-6,TGTGCCATCAGGGACTTGAGCTCTGGGGCCAACGTCCTGACTTTC,CAIRDLSSGANVLTF
TRBV6-1,few,.,TRBJ2-1,TGTGCCAGCATGCGACTACCCGAAGGCAATGAGCAGTTCTTC,CASMRLPEGNEQFF
TRBV20-1,many,.,TRBJ2-7,TGCAGTGCTTTACAGGGCTACGAGCAGTACTTC,CSALQGYEQYF
TRBV12-3/TRBV12-4,few,.,TRBJ1-2,TGTGCCAGCAGCCTTCGGGGGAGCTATGGCTACACCTTC,CASSLRGSYGYTF
TRBV19,.,.,TRBJ1-1,TGTGCCAGTAGTAAGGTGTCGAACACTGAAGCTTTCTTT,CASSKVSNTEAFF
TRBV6-1,many,TRBD1,TRBJ2-5,TGTGCCAGCAGCCCACCTCGGGACAGGGGCCAAGAGACCCAGTACTTC,CASSPPRDRGQETQYF
TRBV15,.,.,TRBJ2-2,TGTGCCACCAGCAGAGATTACGTGGGGCCTTCGAACACCGGGGAGCTGTTTTTT,CATSRDYVGPSNTGELFF
TRBV12-3/TRBV12-4,many,.,TRBJ2-3,TGTGCCAGCAGTTTAGCGCGAAGGGGGGTAACCAGCACAGATACGCAGTATTTT,CASSLARRGVTSTDTQYF
TRBV11-2,.,.,TRBJ2-1,TGTGCCAGCAGCTTAGAACGGATCAATGAGCAGTTCTTC,CASSLERINEQFF
TRBV2,.,.,TRBJ1-5,TGTGCCAGCAGTGAAGTTGGGGTGTCATATAGCAATCAGCCCCAGCATTTT,CASSEVGVSYSNQPQHF
TRBV24-1,.,.,TRBJ1-4,TGTGCCACCAGCTCGTCGGGTCGAGCTAATGAAAAACTGTTTTTT,CATSSSGRANEKLFF
TRBV18,.,.,TRBJ2-2,TGTGCCAGCTCTCGCCAGTCTATACAGTTGACCGGGGAGCTGTTTTTT,CASSRQSIQLTGELFF
TRBV12-3/TRBV12-4,many,.,TRBJ2-1,TGTGCCAGCCGGGGCCTTAGCTCCTACAATGAGCAGTTCTTC,CASRGLSSYNEQFF
TRBV6-5,.,TRBD1,TRBJ2-7,TGTGCCAGCAGTTACTTCGGGACAGATTCCTACGAGCAGTACTTC,CASSYFGTDSYEQYF
TRBV6-6,many,.,TRBJ2-3,TGTGCCAGCAGTTACATCACGGCAGGCACAGATACGCAGTATTTT,CASSYITAGTDTQYF
TRBV12-3/TRBV12-4,many,TRBD2,TRBJ2-5,TGTGCCAGCAGTTCGACTAGCGGACAAGAGACCCAGTACTTC,CASSSTSGQETQYF
TRBV10-3,.,.,TRBJ2-1,TGTGCCATCAAGACTGACAATGAGCAGTTCTTC,CAIKTDNEQFF
TRBV15,many,.,TRBJ1-1,TGTGCCACCAGCAGAGGGGGATTGGGCCTACTGGAAACTGAAGCTTTCTTT,CATSRGGLGLLETEAFF
TRBV7-2,many,TRBD2,TRBJ2-1,TGTGCCAGCAGCTTAGGAGTCCCTGGGACTAGCGGGGGCCGCTCCTACAATGAGCAGTTCTTC,CASSLGVPGTSGGRSYNEQFF
TRBV20-1,few,TRBD2,TRBJ2-7,TGCAGTGCTAGACTAGCGGGAGAACTCTACGAGCAGTACTTC,CSARLAGELYEQYF
TRBV29-1,many,.,TRBJ2-2,TGCAGCGGGGGAAAGCGGCTCACCGGGGAGCTGTTTTTT,CSGGKRLTGELFF
TRBV2,.,TRBD1,TRBJ1-6,TGTGCCAGCAGTGCCTCCGGGACAGGGGCCACCTATAATTCACCCCTCCACTTT,CASSASGTGATYNSPLHF
TRBV5-1,few,TRBD1,TRBJ2-7,TGCGCCAGCACCCCGGGACAGGGGGCGGGTGCCTACGAGCAGTACTTC,CASTPGQGAGAYEQYF
TRBV5-4,many,.,TRBJ2-5,TGTGCCAGCAGCTTGGGTGTCAGGAGATATCAAGAGACCCAGTACTTC,CASSLGVRRYQETQYF
TRBV4-1,few,.,TRBJ2-5,TGCGCCAGCAGCCAAGTGGGTAGACAAGAGACCCAGTACTTC,CASSQVGRQETQYF
TRBV20-1,.,.,TRBJ1-3,TGCAGTGCTAGGGGCGATGCTGGAAACACCATATATTTT,CSARGDAGNTIYF